Presented here are 4 T cell receptor beta chains from one specimen sequenced in a study of cytomegalovirus exposure and HLA in healthy donors (dated by TCRdb to about 2017). The library was made by the immunoSEQ multiplex PCR assay. TCRdb took this table from immuneACCESS and kept in-frame rearrangements with V and J called. Such tables lack part of the clones; where checked against another copy, unresolved V genes explain under half of the gap, and the rest is unexplained. For this sample there are 120,000 or so clones; about 96% appear just once. The top ten clonotypes cover 1.5% to 2% of the sample. The sample consisted of PBMCs. Source of these receptors: a man between 18 and 29 years old in good health and CMV-seronegative.

The chain joins TRBV5-4 to TRBJ1-1; D is possibly TRBD1 (6 bases). V was shortened by 2 bases and J by 5 bases, with 13 bases between the two germline ends. Germline assignment: CDR1 SGHNT and CDR2 YYREEE (reference sequence). CDR3 length: 14 amino acids. CDR3 sequence (DNA): TGTGCCAGCAGCTTTACCAGGGGCAGAACTGAAGCTTTCTTT. Encoded protein: CASSFTRGRTEAFF.

CDR3 residues: CASRLDGNSPNEQFF. The CDR3 coding sequence is TGTGCAAGTCGCTTAGATGGCAATTCTCCCAATGAGCAGTTCTTC. The V gene is TRBV12-2, the J gene TRBJ2-1; the tabulated D call, TRBD1, remains unverified against the DNA. TRBV12-2 represents a pseudogene. This CDR3 is 15 amino acids long.

The V and J genes are TRBV11-1 and TRBJ2-7; D is perhaps TRBD1 (5 bases). CDR3 length: 15 amino acids. Germline V lookup: CDR1 SGHAT, CDR2 FQDESV (reference sequence). V lost 0 bases, J lost 2 bases, and 11 bases lay in between. The CDR3 DNA reads TGTGCCAGCAGCTTAGCTGGCAGGGCCCCCTACGAGCAGTACTTC. It is translated as CASSLAGRAPYEQYF.

V and J are TRBV5-4 and TRBJ2-3; D call uncertain. CDR3 length: 13 amino acids. V was cut by 4 bases and J by 5 bases, with 11 bases left in between. Per the germline V gene, CDR1 is SGHNT and CDR2 is YYREEE (reference sequence). In nucleotides, the CDR3 is TGTGCCAGCAGCCCTATGGTTGGAGATACGCAGTATTTT. This translates into CASSPMVGDTQYF.